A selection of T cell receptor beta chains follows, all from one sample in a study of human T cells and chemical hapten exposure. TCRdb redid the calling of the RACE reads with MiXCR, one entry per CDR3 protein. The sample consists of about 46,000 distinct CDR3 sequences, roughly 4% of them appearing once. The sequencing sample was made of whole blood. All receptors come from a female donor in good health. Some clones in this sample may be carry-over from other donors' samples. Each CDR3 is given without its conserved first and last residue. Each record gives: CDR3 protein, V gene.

CDR3: SARVVDTQY
V: TRBV20-1

CDR3: ASSLRTGTDTQY
V: TRBV7-2

CDR3: SAYQGNSYEQY
V: TRBV20-1

CDR3: ASSQEGDSPGYGYT
V: TRBV4-2

CDR3: ASRLTGTGDYEQY
V: TRBV5-1

CDR3: AVGLQGNYGYT
V: TRBV6-5

CDR3: ASSRDLGELF
V: TRBV6-5

CDR3: SARGGKTGGGCTDTQY
V: TRBV20-1

CDR3: ASSLPPTGLEGQY
V: TRBV11-3

CDR3: ASSPPPGGYEQY
V: TRBV28